Sequencing of this T cell receptor beta chain was carried out in a study of T cells in Graves' hyperthyroidism and ophthalmopathy. Study-level information: Any treatment followed the collection of peripheral blood at initial diagnosis. Study-wide results and caveats: With a median lead of about six months before onset, the model predicted ophthalmopathy. Expanded thyroid clonotypes (above 0.001) were mostly also found in blood.

Every diagnosis used clinical symptoms, serum thyroxine and TRAb, thyroid ultrasound and orbital computed tomography. CDR1 SGHAT and CDR2 FQNNGV come from the germline V gene. V shed 3 bases and J 4 bases; nucleotides not matched to a gene: 3. This CDR3 has 14 amino acids. Many counts were recorded for this clonotype. Its specificity is unknown. The CDR3 regions of TCR beta were amplified from RNA transcripts. HTBI primers were employed in a first-round RT-PCR of the TCR CDR3. Using its own MiXCR run on the multiplex PCR reads, TCRdb lists one record per CDR3 protein. The sample includes roughly 56,000 distinct CDR3 sequences, about 50% of them seen just once.

The TCR was taken from a woman aged 30 to 39 with Graves' ophthalmopathy. This rearrangement joins TRBV11-2 to TRBJ2-7, with TRBD1 matching 10 bases. The source material was blood. The CDR3 spells CASSLTGGPYEQYF. CDR3 nucleotide sequence: TGTGCCAGCAGCTTGACAGGGGGCCCGTACGAGCAGTACTTC.